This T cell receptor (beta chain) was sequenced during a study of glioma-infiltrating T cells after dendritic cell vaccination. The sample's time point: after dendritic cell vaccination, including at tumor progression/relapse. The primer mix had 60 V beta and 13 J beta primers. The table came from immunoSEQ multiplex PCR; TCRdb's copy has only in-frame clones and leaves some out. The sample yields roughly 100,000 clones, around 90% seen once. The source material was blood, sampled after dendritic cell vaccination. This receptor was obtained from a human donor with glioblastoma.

The CDR3 reads CASSPYTAPSEQFF. For the CDR3, the DNA is TGCGCCAGCAGCCCCTACACAGCACCCAGTGAGCAGTTCTTC. The chain links TRBV5-1 to TRBJ2-1; D gene ambiguous. Germline loops: CDR1 SGHRS, CDR2 YFSETQ. The CDR3 extends over 14 amino acids. Deletions cut 4 bases from V and 9 bases from J, with 17 bases between.